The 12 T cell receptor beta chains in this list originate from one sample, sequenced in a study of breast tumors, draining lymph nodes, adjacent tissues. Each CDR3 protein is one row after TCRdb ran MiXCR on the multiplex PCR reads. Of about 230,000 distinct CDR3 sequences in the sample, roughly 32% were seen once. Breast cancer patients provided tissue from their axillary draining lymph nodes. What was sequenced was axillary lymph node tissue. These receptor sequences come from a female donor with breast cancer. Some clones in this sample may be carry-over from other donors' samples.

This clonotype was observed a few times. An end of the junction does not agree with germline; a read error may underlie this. CDR3 sequence reads: CSTRDLGGLNTEAFF. In DNA, the CDR3 is TGCAGTACTAGAGATCTGGGCGGTCTGAACACTGAAGCTTTCTTT. The chain carries TRBV20-1 and TRBJ1-1; D not resolved. Per germline, CDR1 DFQATT and CDR2 SNEGSKA (reference sequence). This CDR3 contains 15 residues.

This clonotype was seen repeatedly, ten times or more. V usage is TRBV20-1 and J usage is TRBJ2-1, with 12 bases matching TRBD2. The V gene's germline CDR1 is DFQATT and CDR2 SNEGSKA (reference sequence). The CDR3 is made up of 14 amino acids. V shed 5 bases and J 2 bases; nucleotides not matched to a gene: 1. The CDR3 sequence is CSALAGGAYNEQFF. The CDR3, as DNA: TGCAGTGCTCTAGCGGGAGGGGCCTACAATGAGCAGTTCTTC.

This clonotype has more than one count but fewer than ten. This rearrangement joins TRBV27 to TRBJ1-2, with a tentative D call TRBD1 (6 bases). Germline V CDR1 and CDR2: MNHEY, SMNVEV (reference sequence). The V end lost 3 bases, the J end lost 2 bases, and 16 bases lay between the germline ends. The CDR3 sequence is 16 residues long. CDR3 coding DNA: TGTGCCAGCAGTTTTTCCCCCCCCACAGGGAACTATGGCTACACCTTC. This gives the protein CASSFSPPTGNYGYTF.

The CDR3 is CASSKGPGNTEAFF. For the CDR3, the DNA is TGTGCCAGCAGTAAGGGTCCCGGAAACACTGAAGCTTTCTTT. The genes are TRBV6-1 and TRBJ1-1; no reliable D call. Germline V CDR1 and CDR2: MNHNS, SASEGT. The CDR3 is 14 amino acids. V was cut by 5 bases and J by 2 bases, with 12 bases left in between.

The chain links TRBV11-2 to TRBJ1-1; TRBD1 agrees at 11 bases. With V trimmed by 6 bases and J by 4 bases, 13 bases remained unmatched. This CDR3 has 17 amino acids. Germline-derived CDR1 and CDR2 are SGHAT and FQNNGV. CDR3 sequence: CASSPGQGAPGGTEAFF. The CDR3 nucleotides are TGTGCCAGCAGTCCTGGACAGGGGGCGCCGGGCGGCACTGAAGCTTTCTTT.

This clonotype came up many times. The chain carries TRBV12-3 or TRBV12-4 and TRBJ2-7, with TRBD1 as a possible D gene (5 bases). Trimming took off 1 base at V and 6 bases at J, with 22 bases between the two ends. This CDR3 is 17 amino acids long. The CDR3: CASSLGGYDRASGEQYF. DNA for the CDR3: TGTGCCAGCAGTTTAGGGGGCTATGACCGAGCTTCGGGCGAGCAGTACTTC.

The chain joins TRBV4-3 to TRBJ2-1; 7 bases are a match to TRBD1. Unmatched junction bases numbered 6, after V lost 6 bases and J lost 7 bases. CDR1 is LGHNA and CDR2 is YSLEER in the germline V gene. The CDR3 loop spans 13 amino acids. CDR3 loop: CASSDYRGNEQFF. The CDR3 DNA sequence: TGCGCCAGCAGTGATTACAGGGGAAATGAGCAGTTCTTC.

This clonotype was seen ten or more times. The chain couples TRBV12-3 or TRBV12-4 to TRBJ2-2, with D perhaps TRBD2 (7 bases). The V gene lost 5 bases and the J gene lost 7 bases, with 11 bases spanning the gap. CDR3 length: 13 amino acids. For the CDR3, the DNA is TGTGCCAGCAGTATAGGGGGGGACGGGGAGCTGTTTTTT. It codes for CASSIGGDGELFF.

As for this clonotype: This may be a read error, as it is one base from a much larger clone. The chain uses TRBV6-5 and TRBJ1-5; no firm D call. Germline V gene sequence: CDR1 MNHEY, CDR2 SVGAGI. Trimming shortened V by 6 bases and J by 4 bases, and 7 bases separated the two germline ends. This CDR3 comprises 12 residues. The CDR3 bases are TGTGCCAGCAGGCACTTGAATCAGCCCCAGCATTTT. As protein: CASRHLNQPQHF.

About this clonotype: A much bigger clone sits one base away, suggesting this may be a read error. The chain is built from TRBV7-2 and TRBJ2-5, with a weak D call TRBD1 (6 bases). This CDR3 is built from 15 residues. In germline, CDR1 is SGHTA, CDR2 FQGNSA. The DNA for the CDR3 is TGTGTCAGCAACAAGGATTTGGGAAAGGGGGAGACCCAGCACTTC. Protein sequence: CVSNKDLGKGETQHF.

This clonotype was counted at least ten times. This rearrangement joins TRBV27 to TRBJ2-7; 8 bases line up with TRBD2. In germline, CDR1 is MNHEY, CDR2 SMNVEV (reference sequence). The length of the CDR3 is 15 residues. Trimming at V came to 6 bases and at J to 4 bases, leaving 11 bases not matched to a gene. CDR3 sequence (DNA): TGTGCCAGCAGCCTTTACACGGGACTAGAGTACGAGCAGTACTTC. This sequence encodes CASSLYTGLEYEQYF.

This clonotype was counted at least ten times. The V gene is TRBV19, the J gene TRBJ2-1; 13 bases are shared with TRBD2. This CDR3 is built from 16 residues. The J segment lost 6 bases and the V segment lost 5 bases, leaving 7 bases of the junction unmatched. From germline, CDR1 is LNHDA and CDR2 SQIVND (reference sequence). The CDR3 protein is CASSAGLAGVFNEQFF. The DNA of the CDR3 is TGTGCCAGTAGTGCCGGACTAGCGGGAGTGTTCAATGAGCAGTTCTTC.